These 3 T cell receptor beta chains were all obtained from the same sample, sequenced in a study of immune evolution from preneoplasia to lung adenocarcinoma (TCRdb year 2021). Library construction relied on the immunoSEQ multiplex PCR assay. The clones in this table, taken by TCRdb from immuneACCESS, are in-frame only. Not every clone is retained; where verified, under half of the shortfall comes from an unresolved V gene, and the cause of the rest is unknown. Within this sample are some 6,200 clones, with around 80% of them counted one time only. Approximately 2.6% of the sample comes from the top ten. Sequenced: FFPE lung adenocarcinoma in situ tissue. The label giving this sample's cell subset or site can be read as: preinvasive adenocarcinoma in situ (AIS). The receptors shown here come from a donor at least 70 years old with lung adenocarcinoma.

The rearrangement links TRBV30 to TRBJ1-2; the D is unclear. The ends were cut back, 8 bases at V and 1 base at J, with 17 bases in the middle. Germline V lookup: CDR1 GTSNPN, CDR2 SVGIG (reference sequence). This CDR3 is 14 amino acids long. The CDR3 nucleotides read TGTGCCCAACCCTGGGAGGGTAGTAACTATGGCTACACCTTC. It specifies CAQPWEGSNYGYTF.

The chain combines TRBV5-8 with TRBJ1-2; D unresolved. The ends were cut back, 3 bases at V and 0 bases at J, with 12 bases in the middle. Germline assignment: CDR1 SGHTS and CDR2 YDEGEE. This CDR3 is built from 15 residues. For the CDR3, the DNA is TGTGCCAGCAGCTATACCTGGATAGCTAACTATGGCTACACCTTC. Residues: CASSYTWIANYGYTF.

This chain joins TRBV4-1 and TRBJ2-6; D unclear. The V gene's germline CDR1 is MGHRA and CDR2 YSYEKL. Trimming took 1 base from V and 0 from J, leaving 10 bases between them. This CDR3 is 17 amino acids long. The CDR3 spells CASSQGAARSGANVLTF. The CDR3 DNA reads TGCGCCAGCAGCCAAGGGGCCGCCCGCTCTGGGGCCAACGTCCTGACTTTC.